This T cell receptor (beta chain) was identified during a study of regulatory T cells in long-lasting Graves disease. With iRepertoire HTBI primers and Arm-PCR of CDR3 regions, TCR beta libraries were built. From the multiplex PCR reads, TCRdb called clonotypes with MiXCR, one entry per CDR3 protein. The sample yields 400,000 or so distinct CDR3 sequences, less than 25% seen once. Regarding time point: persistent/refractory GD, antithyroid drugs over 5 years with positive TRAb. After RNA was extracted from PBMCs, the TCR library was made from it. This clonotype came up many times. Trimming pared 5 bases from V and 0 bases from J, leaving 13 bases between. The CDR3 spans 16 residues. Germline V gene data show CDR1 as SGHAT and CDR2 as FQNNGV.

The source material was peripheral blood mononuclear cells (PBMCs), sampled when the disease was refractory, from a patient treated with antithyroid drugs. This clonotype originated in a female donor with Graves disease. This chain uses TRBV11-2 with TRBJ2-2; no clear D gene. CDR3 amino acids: CASSPSRFANTGELFF. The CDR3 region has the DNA TGTGCCAGCAGCCCCTCCAGGTTCGCGAACACCGGGGAGCTGTTTTTT.